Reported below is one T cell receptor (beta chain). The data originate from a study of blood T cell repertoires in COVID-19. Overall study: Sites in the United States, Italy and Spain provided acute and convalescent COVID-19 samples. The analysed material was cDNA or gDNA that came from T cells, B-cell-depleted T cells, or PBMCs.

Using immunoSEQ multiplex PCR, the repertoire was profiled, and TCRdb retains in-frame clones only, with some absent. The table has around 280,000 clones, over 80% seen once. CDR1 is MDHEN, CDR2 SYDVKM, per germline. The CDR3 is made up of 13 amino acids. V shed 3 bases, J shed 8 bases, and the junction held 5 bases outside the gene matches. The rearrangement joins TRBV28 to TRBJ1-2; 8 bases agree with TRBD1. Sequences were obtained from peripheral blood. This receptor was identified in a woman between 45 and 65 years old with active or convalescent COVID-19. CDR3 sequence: CASSFNRGLGYTF. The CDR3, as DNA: TGTGCCAGCAGTTTTAACAGGGGGTTAGGCTACACCTTC.